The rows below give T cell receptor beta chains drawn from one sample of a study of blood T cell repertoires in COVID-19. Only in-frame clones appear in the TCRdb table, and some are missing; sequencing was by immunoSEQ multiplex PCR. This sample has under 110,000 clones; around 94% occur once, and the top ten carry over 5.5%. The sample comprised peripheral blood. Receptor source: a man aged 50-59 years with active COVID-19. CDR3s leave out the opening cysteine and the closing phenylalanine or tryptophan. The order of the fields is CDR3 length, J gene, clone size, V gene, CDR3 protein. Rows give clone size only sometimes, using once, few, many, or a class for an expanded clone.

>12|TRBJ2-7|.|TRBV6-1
ASSDPFYSYEQY
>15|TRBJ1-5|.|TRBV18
ASSLGQLGDSNQPQH
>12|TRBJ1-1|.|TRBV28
ASSLLRGATEAF
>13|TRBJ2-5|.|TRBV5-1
ASSFGTSIQETQY
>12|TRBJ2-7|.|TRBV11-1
ASSPGTGRYEQY
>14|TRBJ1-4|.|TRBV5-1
ASSPGTGRLSEKLF
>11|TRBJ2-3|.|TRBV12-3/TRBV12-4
ASSLTRADTQY
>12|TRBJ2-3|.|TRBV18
ASSPGSGSDTQY
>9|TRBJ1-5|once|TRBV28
ASTTNQPQH
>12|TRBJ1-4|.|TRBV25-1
ASSGRDRVEKLF
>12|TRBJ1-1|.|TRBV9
ASSVATLNTEAF
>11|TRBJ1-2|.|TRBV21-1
ASSKVGCYGYT
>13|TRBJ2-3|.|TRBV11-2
ASTWSGGEGATQY
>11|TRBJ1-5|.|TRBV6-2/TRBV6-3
ASSYRGNQPQH
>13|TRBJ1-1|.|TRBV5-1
ASSRDSPGRTEAF
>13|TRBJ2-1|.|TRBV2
ASSEVAGGYNEQF
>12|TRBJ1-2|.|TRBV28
ASSLLGTGFGYT
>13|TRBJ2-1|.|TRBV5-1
ASSRDSSGSNEQF
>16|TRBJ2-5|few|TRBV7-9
ASSFRPRDRGDGETQY
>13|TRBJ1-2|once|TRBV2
ASSEEVQRGYGYT
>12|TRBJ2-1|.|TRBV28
ASSLLAGNNEQF
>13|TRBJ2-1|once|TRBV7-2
ASSLSGSWGNEQF
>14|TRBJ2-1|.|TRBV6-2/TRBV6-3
ASSYSAAVEGNEQF
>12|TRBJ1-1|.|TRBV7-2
ASSQRTGGVEAF
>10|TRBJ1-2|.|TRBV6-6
ASSQPNYGYT
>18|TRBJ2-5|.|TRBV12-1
ASSQPKGQGGNDQLETQY
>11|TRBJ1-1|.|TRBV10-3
AIRRGLNTEAF
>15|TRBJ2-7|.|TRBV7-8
ASSLAQVQGNFYEQY
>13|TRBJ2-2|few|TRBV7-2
ASSLGLAGTGELF